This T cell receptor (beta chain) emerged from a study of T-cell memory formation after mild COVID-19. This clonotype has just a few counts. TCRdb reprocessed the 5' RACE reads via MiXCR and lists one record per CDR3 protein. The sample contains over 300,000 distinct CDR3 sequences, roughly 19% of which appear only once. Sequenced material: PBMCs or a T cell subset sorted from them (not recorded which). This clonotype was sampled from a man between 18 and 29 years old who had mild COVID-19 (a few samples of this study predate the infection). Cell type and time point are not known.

CDR3 coding DNA: TGTGCCAGCAGTACCACAGGGGTAACTAATGAAAAACTGTTTTTT. It encodes CASSTTGVTNEKLFF. This chain links TRBV28 with TRBJ1-4, with TRBD1 matching over 7 bases. CDR1 MDHEN and CDR2 SYDVKM come from the germline V gene. The V gene end was trimmed by 5 bases and the J gene end by 1 base; junction bases not matched to a gene: 4. This CDR3 is 15 amino acids long.